One sample yielded the 22 T cell receptor beta chains listed below, sequenced in a study of blood T cell repertoires in COVID-19. The data were produced by immunoSEQ multiplex PCR, yet TCRdb's version contains in-frame clones alone and is incomplete. The data show 89,000 or so clones, more than 70% seen once. Sequenced: peripheral blood. The receptors were gathered from a man aged 50 or older with active COVID-19.

V gene TRBV7-8 combines with J gene TRBJ2-1; 7 nucleotides line up with TRBD1. Germline lookup yields CDR1 SGHVS and CDR2 FQNEAQ. The CDR3 loop spans 15 amino acids. V shed 5 bases and J 3 bases; nucleotides not matched to a gene: 7. The CDR3 protein is CASSPPRTGYNEQFF. DNA for the CDR3: TGTGCCAGCAGCCCCCCCCGGACAGGCTACAATGAGCAGTTCTTC.

The chain has TRBV15 and TRBJ1-2, with a weak D call TRBD1 (6 bases). Trimming pared 1 base from V and 6 bases from J, leaving 21 bases between. In germline, CDR1 is LNHNV, CDR2 YYDKDF (reference sequence). The CDR3 runs 17 residues. CDR3 bases: TGTGCCACCAGCAGAGGCTTGGACAGATCGGGGATCGATGGCTACACCTTC. This encodes CATSRGLDRSGIDGYTF.

The chain is built from TRBV28 and TRBJ2-7, with 7 bases matching TRBD2. The CDR3 sequence is 16 residues long. Germline lookup yields CDR1 MDHEN and CDR2 SYDVKM. The junction had 9 bases not matched to a gene; V was cut back by 2 bases and J by 2 bases. The CDR3 nucleotides read TGTGCCAGCAGTTTAGGAGCGGGGATTCGAGCCTACGAGCAGTACTTC. This translates into CASSLGAGIRAYEQYF.

The chain recombines TRBV7-3 with TRBJ2-3, with 9 bases matching TRBD1. V shed 2 bases, J shed 4 bases, and the junction held 7 bases outside the gene matches. Germline V lookup: CDR1 SGHTA, CDR2 FQGTGA. The CDR3 has 16 residues. CDR3 in DNA: TGTGCCAGCAGCTTATCATCGGGACAGGGTGCAGATACGCAGTATTTT. It translates to CASSLSSGQGADTQYF.

V is TRBV15 and J is TRBJ2-3, with no clear D. Germline V lookup: CDR1 LNHNV, CDR2 YYDKDF (reference sequence). CDR3 length: 14 residues. The ends were cut back, 0 bases at V and 4 bases at J, with 8 bases in the middle. This CDR3 reads CATSRDHYSDTQYF. CDR3 nucleotides: TGTGCCACCAGCAGAGATCACTACTCAGATACGCAGTATTTT.

The CDR3 DNA sequence: TGTGCCAGCAGCCTAAAGCGGGAGTTTTGTCAGCAGTACTTC. Its protein is CASSLKREFCQQYF. V usage is TRBV3-1 (or the pseudogene TRBV3-2) and J usage is TRBJ2-7; the match to TRBD2 covers 8 bases. Per germline, CDR1 LGHDT and CDR2 YNNKEL (reference sequence). The CDR3 has 14 amino acids. The V segment lost 4 bases and the J segment 8 bases; nucleotides outside the gene matches: 10.

The chain is built from TRBV10-3 and TRBJ2-5; no reliable D call. The CDR3 consists of 14 residues. V was trimmed by 0 bases and J by 1 base, leaving 6 bases between them. CDR1 is ENHRY and CDR2 is SYGVKD in the germline V gene. In nucleotides, the CDR3 is TGTGCCATCAGTGAGTCGGCGGCCCAAGAGACCCAGTACTTC. This gives the protein CAISESAAQETQYF.

The chain is built from TRBV5-1 and TRBJ2-3, with D possibly matching TRBD2 (5 bases). Germline V gene lookup returns CDR1 SGHRS and CDR2 YFSETQ. V gave up 4 bases and J gave up 1 base, with 16 bases separating them. The CDR3 sequence is 16 residues long. For the CDR3, the DNA is TGCGCCAGCAGCCCGGGGAATAGTCGAGGCACAGATACGCAGTATTTT. This sequence encodes CASSPGNSRGTDTQYF.

This clone was seen only once. The chain uses TRBV27 and TRBJ1-6, with TRBD1 matching 10 bases. The germline CDR1 and CDR2 sequences are MNHEY and SMNVEV (reference sequence). The junction had 7 bases not matched to a gene; V was cut back by 8 bases and J by 9 bases. The CDR3 has 14 residues. The CDR3, as DNA: TGTGCCAGCTCCCAGACAGGGGGCGTTTCACCCCTCCACTTT. The encoded protein is CASSQTGGVSPLHF.

As DNA, the CDR3 is TGTGCCTCCCAGGAACTAGCCAAAAACATTCAGTACTTC. Translated: CASQELAKNIQYF. The J gene is TRBJ2-4, the V gene TRBV6-6; D is unclear. The V end lost 11 bases, the J end lost 0 bases, and 11 bases lay between the germline ends. The CDR3 runs 13 residues. Germline V lookup: CDR1 MNHNY, CDR2 SVGAGI (reference sequence).

This clone was seen once. The rearrangement uses TRBV7-6 and TRBJ2-1, with 9 bases identical to TRBD2. From germline, CDR1 is SGHVS and CDR2 FNYEAQ. This CDR3 has 15 amino acids. J gave up 2 bases and V 2 bases, and 1 base lay outside the gene matches. CDR3 loop: CASSLSGGTYNEQFF. CDR3 nucleotides: TGTGCCAGCAGCTTAAGCGGGGGGACCTACAATGAGCAGTTCTTC.

The rearrangement joins TRBV5-1 to TRBJ1-6; 8 bases align to TRBD1. Germline assignment: CDR1 SGHRS and CDR2 YFSETQ. The CDR3 is made up of 13 amino acids. V shed 3 bases, J shed 7 bases, and the junction held 0 bases outside the gene matches. The CDR3 loop is CASSWDRNSPLHF. Written as DNA, the CDR3 is TGCGCCAGCAGCTGGGACAGGAATTCACCCCTCCACTTT.

The chain uses TRBV5-8 and TRBJ2-7; TRBD2 is a possible D gene (5 bases). The length of the CDR3 is 16 residues. Deletions cut 1 base from V and 0 bases from J, with 14 bases between. The V gene's germline CDR1 is SGHTS and CDR2 YDEGEE. CDR3 protein: CASSLFRTGSSYEQYF. The CDR3 DNA follows: TGTGCCAGCAGCTTGTTTCGCACGGGGAGCTCCTACGAGCAGTACTTC.

The gene calls are TRBV28 and TRBJ1-2; a weak D match, TRBD1 (5 bases). V was shortened by 5 bases and J by 4 bases, with 14 bases between the two germline ends. Germline loops: CDR1 MDHEN, CDR2 SYDVKM. This CDR3 contains 14 residues. The CDR3 protein is CASSPWGLFYGYTF. The CDR3, as DNA: TGTGCCAGCAGTCCCTGGGGCCTATTCTATGGCTACACCTTC.

This clone was counted only a few times. Additional DNA sequences in this sample encode the identical CDR3. CDR3 coding DNA: TGTGCCAGTAGGACGACAGGGGTCGGAAACACCATATATTTT. Protein product: CASRTTGVGNTIYF. The chain recombines TRBV19 with TRBJ1-3; 8 positions agree with TRBD1. V was pared by 6 bases and J by 4 bases, with 5 bases of the junction left unmatched. The CDR3 totals 14 residues. Germline V gene data show CDR1 as LNHDA and CDR2 as SQIVND (reference sequence).

The chain joins TRBV29-1 to TRBJ2-7; 7 nucleotides line up with TRBD1. The trim removed 6 bases at V and 2 bases at J, leaving 10 bases unmatched. CDR1 is SQVTM and CDR2 is ANQGSEA in the germline V gene. CDR3 length: 14 amino acids. CDR3 in amino acids: CSVFVGTETYEQYF. CDR3 nucleotide sequence: TGCAGCGTATTCGTAGGGACAGAGACCTACGAGCAGTACTTC.

This clone was seen once. The chain joins TRBV28 to TRBJ2-4; 7 positions agree with TRBD1. CDR3 length equals 18 residues. The V gene end was trimmed by 4 bases and the J gene end by 2 bases; junction bases not matched to a gene: 14. The germline CDR1 and CDR2 sequences are MDHEN and SYDVKM. The CDR3 protein is CASSSPGQFGGSKNIQYF. The CDR3 nucleotides read TGTGCCAGCAGTTCCCCGGGACAGTTTGGAGGATCCAAAAACATTCAGTACTTC.

The chain uses TRBV4-1 and TRBJ2-3; 13 bases map to TRBD2. The CDR3 has 17 residues. Germline CDR1 MGHRA, CDR2 YSYEKL. V gave up 4 bases and J gave up 2 bases; unmatched junction bases: 6. Here the CDR3 reads CASSLKGTSGDTDTQYF. For the CDR3, the DNA is TGCGCCAGCAGCCTTAAAGGGACTAGCGGGGACACAGATACGCAGTATTTT.

The genes are TRBV25-1 and TRBJ2-1, with 9 nucleotides matching TRBD2. The germline V gene encodes CDR1 MGHDK and CDR2 SYGVNS. This CDR3 has 16 residues. With 1 base clipped from V and 2 bases from J, the junction kept 3 bases outside the gene matches. CDR3 protein: CASSEFAGGPYNEQFF. CDR3 bases: TGTGCCAGCAGTGAATTCGCGGGAGGGCCCTACAATGAGCAGTTCTTC.

The chain employs TRBV5-3 and TRBJ1-6, with D possibly TRBD1 on 5 matching bases. TRBV5-3 is designated an ORF whose function remains uncertain. CDR3 length: 19 amino acids. Deletions cut 5 bases from V and 8 bases from J, with 29 bases between. CDR3 protein: CARRKHRQENRSPHSPLHF. In DNA form, the CDR3 reads TGTGCCAGAAGAAAGCACAGGCAGGAAAATAGGAGTCCCCATTCACCCCTCCACTTT.

This clone was observed a few times. The chain joins TRBV7-2 to TRBJ2-7, with D possibly TRBD2 on 6 matching bases. The CDR3 length is 14 residues. Germline loops: CDR1 SGHTA, CDR2 FQGNSA. The germline V and J ends were trimmed by 0 bases and 1 base, with 7 bases remaining between them. The CDR3 is CASSLAGGSYEQYF. CDR3 DNA: TGTGCCAGCAGCTTAGCGGGAGGATCCTACGAGCAGTACTTC. Full variable domain (outside the CDR3, taken from reference TRBV7-2 and TRBJ2-7): GAGVSQSPSNKVTEKGKDVELRCDPISGHTALYWYRQSLGQGLEFLIYFQGNSAPDKSGLPSDRFSAERTGGSVSTLTIQRTQQEDSAVYLCASSLAGGSYEQYFGPGTRLTVT.

This chain connects TRBV19 to TRBJ2-3; D is perhaps TRBD1 (6 bases). From germline, CDR1 is LNHDA and CDR2 SQIVND (reference sequence). V lost 8 bases, J lost 0 bases, and 12 bases lay in between. This CDR3 spans 14 amino acids. The CDR3 region has the DNA TGTGCCAGTCAGGACAGAGCTAGCACAGATACGCAGTATTTT. Encoded protein: CASQDRASTDTQYF.